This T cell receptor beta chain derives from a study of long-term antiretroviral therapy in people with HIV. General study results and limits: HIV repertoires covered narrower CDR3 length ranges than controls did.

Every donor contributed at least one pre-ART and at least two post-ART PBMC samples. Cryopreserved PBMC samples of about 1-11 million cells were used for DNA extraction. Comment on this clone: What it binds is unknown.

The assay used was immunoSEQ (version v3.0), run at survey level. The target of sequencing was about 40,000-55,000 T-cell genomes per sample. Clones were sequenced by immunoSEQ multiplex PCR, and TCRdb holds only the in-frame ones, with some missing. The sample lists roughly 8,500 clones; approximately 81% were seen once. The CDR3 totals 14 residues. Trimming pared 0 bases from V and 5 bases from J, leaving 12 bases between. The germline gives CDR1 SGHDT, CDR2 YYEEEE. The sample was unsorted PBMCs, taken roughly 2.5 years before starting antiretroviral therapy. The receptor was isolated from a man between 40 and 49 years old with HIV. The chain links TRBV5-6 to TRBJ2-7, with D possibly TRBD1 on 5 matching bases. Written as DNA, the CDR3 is TGTGCCAGCAGCTTGGGGGGCAGAGGCGACGAGCAGTACTTC. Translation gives CASSLGGRGDEQYF. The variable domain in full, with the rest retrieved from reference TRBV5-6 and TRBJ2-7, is DAGVTQSPTHLIKTRGQQVTLRCSPKSGHDTVSWYQQALGQGPQFIFQYYEEEERQRGNFPDRFSGHQFPNYSSELNVNALLLGDSALYLCASSLGGRGDEQYFGPGTRLTVT.